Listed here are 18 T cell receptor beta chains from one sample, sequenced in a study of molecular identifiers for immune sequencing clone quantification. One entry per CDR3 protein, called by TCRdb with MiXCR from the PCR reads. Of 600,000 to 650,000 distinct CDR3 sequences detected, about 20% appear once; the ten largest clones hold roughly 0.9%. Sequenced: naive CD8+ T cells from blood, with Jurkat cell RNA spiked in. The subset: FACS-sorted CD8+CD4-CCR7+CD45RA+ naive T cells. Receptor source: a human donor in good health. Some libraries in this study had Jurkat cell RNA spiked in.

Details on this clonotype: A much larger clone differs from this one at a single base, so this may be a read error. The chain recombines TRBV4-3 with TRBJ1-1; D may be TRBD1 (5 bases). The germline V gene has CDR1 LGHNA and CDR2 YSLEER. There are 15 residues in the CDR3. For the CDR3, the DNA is TGCGCCAGCAGCCAAAGCGGGGCGTGGGGAAGTGAAGCTCTCTTT. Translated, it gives CASSQSGAWGSEALF.

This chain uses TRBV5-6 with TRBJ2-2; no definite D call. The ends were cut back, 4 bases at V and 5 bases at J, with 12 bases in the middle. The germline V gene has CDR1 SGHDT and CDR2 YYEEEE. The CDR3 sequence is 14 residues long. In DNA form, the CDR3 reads TGTGCCAGCAGCCTGATAGGATTGACCGGGGAGCTGTTTTTT. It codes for CASSLIGLTGELFF. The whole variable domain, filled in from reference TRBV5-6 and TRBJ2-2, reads DAGVTQSPTHLIKTRGQQVTLRCSPKSGHDTVSWYQQALGQGPQFIFQYYEEEERQRGNFPDRFSGHQFPNYSSELNVNALLLGDSALYLCASSLIGLTGELFFGEGSRLTVL.

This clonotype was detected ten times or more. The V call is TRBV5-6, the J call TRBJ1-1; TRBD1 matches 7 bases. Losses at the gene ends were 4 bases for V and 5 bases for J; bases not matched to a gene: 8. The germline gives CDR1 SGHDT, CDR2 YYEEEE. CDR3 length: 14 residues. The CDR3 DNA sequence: TGTGCCAGCAGCCTACAGGGGATGGTTACTGAAGCTTTCTTT. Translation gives CASSLQGMVTEAFF. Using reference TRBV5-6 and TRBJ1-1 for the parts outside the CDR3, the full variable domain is DAGVTQSPTHLIKTRGQQVTLRCSPKSGHDTVSWYQQALGQGPQFIFQYYEEEERQRGNFPDRFSGHQFPNYSSELNVNALLLGDSALYLCASSLQGMVTEAFFGQGTRLTVV.

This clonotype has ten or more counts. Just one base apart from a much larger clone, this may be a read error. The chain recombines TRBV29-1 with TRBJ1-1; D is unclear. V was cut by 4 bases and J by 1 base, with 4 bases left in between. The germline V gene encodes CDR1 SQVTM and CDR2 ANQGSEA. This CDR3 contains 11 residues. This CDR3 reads CSVVENTEAFF. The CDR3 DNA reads TGCAGCGTTGTGGAGAACACTGAAGCTTTCTTT.

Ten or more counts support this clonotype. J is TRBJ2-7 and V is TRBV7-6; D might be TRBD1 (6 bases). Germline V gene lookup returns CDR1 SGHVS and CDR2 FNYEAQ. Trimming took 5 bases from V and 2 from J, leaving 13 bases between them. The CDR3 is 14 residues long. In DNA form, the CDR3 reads TGTGCCAGCAGCCCTAGGGACACGACCTACGAGCAGTACTTC. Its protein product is CASSPRDTTYEQYF.

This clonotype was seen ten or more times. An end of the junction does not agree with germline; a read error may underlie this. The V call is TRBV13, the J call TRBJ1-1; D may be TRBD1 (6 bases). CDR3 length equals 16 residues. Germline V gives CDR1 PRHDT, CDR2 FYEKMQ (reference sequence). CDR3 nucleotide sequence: TGTGCCAGCAGCCTAGGGGGGGGGTCCCCGAGGGCTGAAGCTTTCTTT. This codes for CASSLGGGSPRAEAFF.

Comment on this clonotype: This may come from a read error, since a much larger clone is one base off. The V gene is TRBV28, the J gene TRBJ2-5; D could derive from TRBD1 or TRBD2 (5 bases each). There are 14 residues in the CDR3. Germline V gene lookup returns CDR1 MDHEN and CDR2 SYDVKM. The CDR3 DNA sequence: TGTGCCAGCAGTCCTCCGGGACCCGGGGAGATCCAGTACTTC. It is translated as CASSPPGPGEIQYF. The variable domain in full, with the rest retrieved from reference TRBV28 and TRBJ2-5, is DVKVTQSSRYLVKRTGEKVFLECVQDMDHENMFWYRQDPGLGLRLIYFSYDVKMKEKGDIPEGYSVSREKKERFSLILESASTNQTSMYLCASSPPGPGEIQYFGPGTRLLVL.

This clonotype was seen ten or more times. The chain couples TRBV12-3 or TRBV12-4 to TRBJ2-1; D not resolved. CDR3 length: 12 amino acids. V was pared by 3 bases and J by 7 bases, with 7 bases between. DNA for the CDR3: TGTGCCAGCAGTTTCGCCAGAAATGAGCAGTTCTTC. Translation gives CASSFARNEQFF.

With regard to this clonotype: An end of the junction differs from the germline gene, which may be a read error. The CDR3 DNA follows: TGTGCCAGCAGCAAGACCGGCCGGATCACCGGGGAGCTGTGTTTT. Protein product: CASSKTGRITGELCF. This chain joins TRBV6-5 and TRBJ2-2; tentative D call: TRBD2 (5 bases). Germline V lookup: CDR1 MNHEY, CDR2 SVGAGI. There are 15 residues in the CDR3.

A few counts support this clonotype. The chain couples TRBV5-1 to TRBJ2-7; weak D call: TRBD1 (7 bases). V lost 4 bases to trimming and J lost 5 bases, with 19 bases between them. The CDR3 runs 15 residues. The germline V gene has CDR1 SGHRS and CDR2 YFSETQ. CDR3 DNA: TGCGCCAGCAGCAGCCGACAGGGACTGCTGGACGAGCAGTACTTC. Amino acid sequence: CASSSRQGLLDEQYF.

The CDR3 sequence is CASSVLGEDEQFF. The CDR3 nucleotides are TGTGCCAGCAGTGTCCTAGGGGAGGATGAGCAGTTCTTC. V and J are TRBV27 and TRBJ2-1, with a tentative D call TRBD2 (6 bases). The CDR3 is 13 residues long. The germline CDR1 and CDR2 sequences are MNHEY and SMNVEV (reference sequence). V was cut by 5 bases and J by 8 bases, with 13 bases left in between.

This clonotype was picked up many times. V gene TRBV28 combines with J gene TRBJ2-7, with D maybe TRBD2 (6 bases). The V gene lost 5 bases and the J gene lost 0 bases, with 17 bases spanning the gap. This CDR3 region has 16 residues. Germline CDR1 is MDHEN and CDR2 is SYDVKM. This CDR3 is CASSPLMGGSSYEQYF. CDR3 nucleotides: TGTGCCAGCAGTCCACTTATGGGAGGCAGCTCCTACGAGCAGTACTTC.

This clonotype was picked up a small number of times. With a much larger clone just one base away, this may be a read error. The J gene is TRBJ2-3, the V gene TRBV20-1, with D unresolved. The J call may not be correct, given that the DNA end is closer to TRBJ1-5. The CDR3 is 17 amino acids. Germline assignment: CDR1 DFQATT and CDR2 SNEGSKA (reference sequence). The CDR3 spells CSASPLSGPTSTDTQHF. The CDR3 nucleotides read TGCAGTGCTAGTCCGCTTAGCGGCCCGACAAGCACAGATACGCAGCATTTT.

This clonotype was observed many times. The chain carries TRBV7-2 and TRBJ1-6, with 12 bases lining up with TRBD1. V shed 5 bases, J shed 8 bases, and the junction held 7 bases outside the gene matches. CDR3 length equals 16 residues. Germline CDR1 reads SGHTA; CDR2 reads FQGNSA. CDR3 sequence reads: CASSPRDRGLYSPLHF. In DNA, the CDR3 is TGTGCCAGCAGCCCTCGGGACAGGGGGCTGTATTCACCCCTCCACTTT.

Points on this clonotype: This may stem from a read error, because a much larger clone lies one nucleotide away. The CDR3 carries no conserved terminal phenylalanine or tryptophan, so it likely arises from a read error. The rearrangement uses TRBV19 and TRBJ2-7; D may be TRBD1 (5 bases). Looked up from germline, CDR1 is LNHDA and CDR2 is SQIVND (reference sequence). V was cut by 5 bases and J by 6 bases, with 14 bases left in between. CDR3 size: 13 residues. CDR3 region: CASSEAGPAEQYL. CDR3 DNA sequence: TGTGCCAGTAGTGAAGCAGGGCCCGCCGAGCAGTACCTC.

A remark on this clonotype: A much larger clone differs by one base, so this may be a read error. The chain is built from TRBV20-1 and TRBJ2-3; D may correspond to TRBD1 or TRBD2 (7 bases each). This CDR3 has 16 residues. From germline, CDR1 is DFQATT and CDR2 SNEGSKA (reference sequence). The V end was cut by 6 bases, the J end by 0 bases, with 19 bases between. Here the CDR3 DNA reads TGCAGTGCAGCCATTCCAGGGGGAGGGAGCACAGATACGCAGTATTTT. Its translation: CSAAIPGGGSTDTQYF.

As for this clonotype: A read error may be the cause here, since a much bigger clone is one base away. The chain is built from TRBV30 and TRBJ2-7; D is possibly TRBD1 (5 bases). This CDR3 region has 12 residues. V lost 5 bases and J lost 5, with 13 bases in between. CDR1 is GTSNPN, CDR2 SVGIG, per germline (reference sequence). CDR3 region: CAWGAVENEQYF. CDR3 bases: TGTGCCTGGGGGGCGGTCGAGAACGAGCAGTACTTC.

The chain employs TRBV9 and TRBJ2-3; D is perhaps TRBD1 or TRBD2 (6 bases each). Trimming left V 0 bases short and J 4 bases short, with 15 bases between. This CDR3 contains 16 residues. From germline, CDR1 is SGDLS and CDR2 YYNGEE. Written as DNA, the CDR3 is TGTGCCAGCAGCGTAGCCGAGAAGGGGGGACCAGATACGCAGTATTTT. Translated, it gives CASSVAEKGGPDTQYF.